The 8 T cell receptor beta chains below all came from one sample that was sequenced in a study of T cell responses to AZD1222 COVID-19 vaccine. The assay was immunoSEQ multiplex PCR, and TCRdb's table has in-frame clones only and misses some. Of 120,000 or so clones in the sample, about nine tenths were seen once. The sequencing here drew on peripheral blood, taken 28 days after the second AZD1222 dose. The source is an adult who received the AZD1222 COVID-19 vaccine.

The V gene is TRBV5-1, the J gene TRBJ1-5, with 7 bases matching TRBD1. Unmatched junction bases numbered 6, after V lost 0 bases and J lost 12 bases. The CDR3 consists of 13 residues. CDR1 is SGHRS and CDR2 is YFSETQ in the germline V gene. This CDR3 is CASSLDGQVNQHF. CDR3 DNA: TGCGCCAGCAGCTTGGACGGACAGGTCAACCAGCATTTT.

The chain joins TRBV25-1 to TRBJ1-1; D is unresolved. The CDR3 is 15 residues long. Germline V gene data show CDR1 as MGHDK and CDR2 as SYGVNS. Trimming removed 7 bases from V and 2 bases from J, with 17 bases in between. In DNA form, the CDR3 reads TGTGCCAGCACCCCACGGTCAGGAGTTAACACTGAAGCTTTCTTT. The encoded protein is CASTPRSGVNTEAFF.

This chain joins TRBV6-6 and TRBJ2-7; no reliable D call. V lost 7 bases to trimming and J lost 2 bases, with 21 bases between them. The germline gives CDR1 MNHNY, CDR2 SVGAGI (reference sequence). CDR3 length equals 16 residues. CDR3: CASTPSVGRSTYEQYF. CDR3 bases: TGTGCCAGCACTCCCTCAGTGGGCAGGTCCACCTACGAGCAGTACTTC.

This chain links TRBV14 with TRBJ2-6, with D perhaps matching TRBD2 (5 bases). V was shortened by 4 bases and J by 0 bases, with 13 bases between the two germline ends. The CDR3 has 17 amino acids. Germline V gives CDR1 SGHDN, CDR2 FVKESK. CDR3: CASSPTGFPSGANVLTF. CDR3 sequence (DNA): TGTGCCAGCAGCCCGACGGGGTTTCCCTCTGGGGCCAACGTCCTGACTTTC.

CDR3 protein: CASSLQGTGYNSPLHF. In DNA, the CDR3 is TGTGCCAGCAGTTTACAAGGGACAGGGTATAATTCACCCCTCCACTTT. The chain carries TRBV28 and TRBJ1-6, with 9 bases that match TRBD1. The CDR3 runs 16 residues. CDR1 is MDHEN, CDR2 SYDVKM, per germline. V shed 2 bases, J shed 4 bases, and the junction held 3 bases outside the gene matches.

Here the CDR3 reads CASSENGYNEQFF. In DNA form, the CDR3 reads TGTGCCAGCAGTGAAAACGGTTACAATGAGCAGTTCTTC. The genes are TRBV2 and TRBJ2-1, with unresolved D. This CDR3 comprises 13 residues. V lost 2 bases to trimming and J lost 4 bases, with 6 bases between them. Germline V CDR1 and CDR2: SNHLY, FYNNEI.

V is TRBV28 and J is TRBJ2-2; D is unresolved. Trimming removed 3 bases from V and 3 bases from J, with 11 bases in between. Germline V gene data show CDR1 as MDHEN and CDR2 as SYDVKM. CDR3 length: 15 amino acids. CDR3 sequence (DNA): TGTGCCAGCAGTTTCTGGGTTTTGGACACCGGGGAGCTGTTTTTT. Translated, it gives CASSFWVLDTGELFF.

The chain combines TRBV5-1 with TRBJ2-1; unclear D gene. This CDR3 spans 15 amino acids. Looked up from germline, CDR1 is SGHRS and CDR2 is YFSETQ. V was shortened by 0 bases and J by 0 bases, with 7 bases between the two germline ends. The CDR3 bases are TGCGCCAGCAGCTTGGAGGATCGCTCCTACAATGAGCAGTTCTTC. As protein: CASSLEDRSYNEQFF.